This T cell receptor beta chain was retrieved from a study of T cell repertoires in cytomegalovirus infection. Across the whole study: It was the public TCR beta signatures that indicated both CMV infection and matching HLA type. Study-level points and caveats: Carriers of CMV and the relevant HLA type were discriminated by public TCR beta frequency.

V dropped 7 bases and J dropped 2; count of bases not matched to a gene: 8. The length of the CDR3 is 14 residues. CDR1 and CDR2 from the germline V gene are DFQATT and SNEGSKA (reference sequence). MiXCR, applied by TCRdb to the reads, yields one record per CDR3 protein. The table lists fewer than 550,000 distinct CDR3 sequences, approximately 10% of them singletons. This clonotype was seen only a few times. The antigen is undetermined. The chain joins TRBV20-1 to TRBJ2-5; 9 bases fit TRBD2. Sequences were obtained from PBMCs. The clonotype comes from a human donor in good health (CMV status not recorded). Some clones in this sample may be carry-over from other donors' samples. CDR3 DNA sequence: TGCAGTGGAGATAGCGGGGGAGTACAAGAGACCCAGTACTTC. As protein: CSGDSGGVQETQYF.